A selection of T cell receptor beta chains follows, all from one sample in a study of shared clonotypes between healthy human individuals. The data were produced by immunoSEQ multiplex PCR, yet TCRdb's version contains in-frame clones alone and is incomplete. The profile shows 1,400,000 or so clones, about 98.5% of them singletons. Sample: naive CD4+ T cells sorted from blood. These TCRs come from a young man in good health. Each CDR3 is given with its conserved first and last residue. Each record gives: CDR3 DNA, CDR3 protein, clone size, D gene, CDR3 length, V gene, J gene. The D gene is left open where the match is weak. Not every row has a clone size; where given, it reads once, few, many or a size class.

TGCGCCAGCAGCCAAGAAAGACAAGGCGGGGGTCAAGAGACCCAGTACTTC	CASSQERQGGGQETQYF	-	TRBD2	17	TRBV4-1	TRBJ2-5
TGCGCCAGCAGCTTGGATGCGGCAGGGGACGAGCAGTACTTC	CASSLDAAGDEQYF	once	-	14	TRBV5-1	TRBJ2-7
TGTGCCACCAGCAGAGGGGACATAGACACTGAAGCTTTCTTT	CATSRGDIDTEAFF	-	-	14	TRBV15	TRBJ1-1
TGCGCCAGCAGCCAAATAAGGAGACAGTCTGAGACTGAAGCTTTCTTT	CASSQIRRQSETEAFF	-	-	16	TRBV4-1	TRBJ1-1
TGTGCCAGCAGTGAAGCTGGGACTAGCGGGAGTACAGATACGCAGTATTTT	CASSEAGTSGSTDTQYF	-	TRBD2	17	TRBV2	TRBJ2-3
TGTGCCAGCAGCCCCACAGGGTATTACACTGAAGCTTTCTTT	CASSPTGYYTEAFF	-	-	14	TRBV7-2	TRBJ1-1
TGTGCCAGCAGCTTAGGTGTGGGGCCTACGTACTATGGCTACACCTTC	CASSLGVGPTYYGYTF	-	-	16	TRBV5-4	TRBJ1-2
TGCGCCAGCAGCAGGGGGACAGTTTTCTACGAGCAGTACTTC	CASSRGTVFYEQYF	-	TRBD1	14	TRBV5-1	TRBJ2-7
TGTGCCAGCACCCACGACAGGGATGGGACTGAAGCTTTCTTT	CASTHDRDGTEAFF	once	TRBD1	14	TRBV27	TRBJ1-1
TGTGCCAGCAGCGTAGCAAGTGTCGGAAACCTCGAAGCTTTCTTT	CASSVASVGNLEAFF	-	-	15	TRBV9	TRBJ1-1
TGTGCCAGCAGCTTAAACCAGCGCGGTTCGTACAATGAGCAGTTCTTC	CASSLNQRGSYNEQFF	-	-	16	TRBV7-3	TRBJ2-1
TGCAGCGTTCTGGGGCTAGCGGGAGGGTGGGACCAAGAGACCCAGTACTTC	CSVLGLAGGWDQETQYF	-	TRBD2	17	TRBV29-1	TRBJ2-5
TGTGCCAGCAGCCGACTGGGGGGGCTTGGCACTGAAGCTTTCTTT	CASSRLGGLGTEAFF	-	-	15	TRBV7-9	TRBJ1-1
TGTGCCAGCAGCTTTTTTGTTGCGGGAACCTACAATGAGCAGTTCTTC	CASSFFVAGTYNEQFF	-	-	16	TRBV7-2	TRBJ2-1
TGCGCCAGCAGCCAAGTTATACTTCGCTACGAGCAGTACTTC	CASSQVILRYEQYF	-	-	14	TRBV4-1	TRBJ2-7
TGTGCCAGCAGCGCCACCTCAGCCAAAAACATTCAGTACTTC	CASSATSAKNIQYF	-	-	14	TRBV9	TRBJ2-4
TGTGCCAGCAGTGTAAACCGGGACAGGGGATCCTCCTACAATGAGCAGTTCTTC	CASSVNRDRGSSYNEQFF	-	TRBD1	18	TRBV27	TRBJ2-1
TGCGCCAGCAGTGAGAGGCTAGATACGCAGTATTTT	CASSERLDTQYF	-	-	12	TRBV10-1	TRBJ2-3
TGTGCCAGTAGTCGACAGCCTACGAGCACAGATACGCAGTATTTT	CASSRQPTSTDTQYF	-	-	15	TRBV19	TRBJ2-3
TGTGCCAGCGGGAGACAGCACTCCTACAATGAGCAGTTCTTC	CASGRQHSYNEQFF	once	-	14	TRBV6-1	TRBJ2-1
TGTGCCATCAGTGGATATCAGGGCATCTACGAGCAGTACTTC	CAISGYQGIYEQYF	-	-	14	TRBV10-3	TRBJ2-7
TGTGCCAGCAGTTTCTGGGGGGGTTCAAGCAATCAGCCCCAGCATTTT	CASSFWGGSSNQPQHF	once	-	16	TRBV28	TRBJ1-5
TGTGCCAGCAGGAGGGAGGGCACAGATACGCAGTATTTT	CASRREGTDTQYF	once	-	13	TRBV6-1	TRBJ2-3
TGTGCCAGCAGTGAGTTGCCTGGATATAGCAATCAGCCCCAGCATTTT	CASSELPGYSNQPQHF	-	-	16	TRBV2	TRBJ1-5
TGTGCCAGCAGTGGCGAACGTGGCTACACCTTC	CASSGERGYTF	-	-	11	TRBV6-6	TRBJ1-2
TGTGCCAGCAGCCCGACTAGCGGACCCACAGATACGCAGTATTTT	CASSPTSGPTDTQYF	once	TRBD2	15	TRBV5-6	TRBJ2-3
TGTGCCAGCAGCTTGGCGGGAGGCCCTCTAGGGCAGTACTTC	CASSLAGGPLGQYF	-	TRBD2	14	TRBV5-4	TRBJ2-7
TGTGCCAGCAGCTTAGGGGCCCTAAACAGGGTGGAGACCCAGTACTTC	CASSLGALNRVETQYF	-	-	16	TRBV7-9	TRBJ2-5
TGTGCCAGCAGCTCTGGGACTAGCGGTAACACAGATACGCAGTATTTT	CASSSGTSGNTDTQYF	-	TRBD2	16	TRBV11-3	TRBJ2-3
TGTGCCAGCAGAGAGACAGGGGACTATGGCTACACCTTC	CASRETGDYGYTF	once	TRBD1	13	TRBV28	TRBJ1-2
TGTGCCAGCAGCCTCAACCCCGGTACGGACTCCTACGAGCAGTACTTC	CASSLNPGTDSYEQYF	-	-	16	TRBV7-6	TRBJ2-7
TGTGCCAGCAGCTTCGACGTCGGTACGCAGTATTTT	CASSFDVGTQYF	-	-	12	TRBV11-2	TRBJ2-3
TGTGCCAGCAGCTCGTCCCTCGAGCAGTACTTC	CASSSSLEQYF	-	-	11	TRBV7-2	TRBJ2-7
TGTGCCAGCAGCAATAAACCGGGACAGGCCGCCTACGAGCAGTACTTC	CASSNKPGQAAYEQYF	-	TRBD1	16	TRBV5-6	TRBJ2-7
TGTGCCAGCTCACAGAGCTCGAGGGCCGAGCAGTACTTC	CASSQSSRAEQYF	-	-	13	TRBV18	TRBJ2-7
TGTGCCAGCAGTTACCCTAGTAGCGGGAGCGAGACCCAGTACTTC	CASSYPSSGSETQYF	once	TRBD2	15	TRBV6-6	TRBJ2-5
TGCGCCAGGCTTCCTTCTAGCACAGATACGCAGTATTTT	CARLPSSTDTQYF	once	-	13	TRBV4-1	TRBJ2-3
TGTGCCAGCAGCGCCGGGGGGGGCGCCCCTGAAGCTTTCTTT	CASSAGGGAPEAFF	-	-	14	TRBV9	TRBJ1-1
TGTGCCAGCAGTCGGCAGTACCAAGAGACCCAGTACTTC	CASSRQYQETQYF	-	-	13	TRBV9	TRBJ2-5
TGTGCCAGTAGTATAAGGGACGGCTACACCTTC	CASSIRDGYTF	-	-	11	TRBV19	TRBJ1-2
TGCGCCAGCAGCTTGTCCCGGACAGGGGGCGAAAAACTGTTTTTT	CASSLSRTGGEKLFF	-	TRBD1	15	TRBV5-1	TRBJ1-4
TGTGCCAGCAGCCAGCCGAGACTAGCGGGGGGTAGCTCCTACGAGCAGTACTTC	CASSQPRLAGGSSYEQYF	-	TRBD2	18	TRBV11-3	TRBJ2-7
TGTGCCAGCAGTAATAGCGGGACAGCTTACGAGCAGTACTTC	CASSNSGTAYEQYF	-	-	14	TRBV27	TRBJ2-7
TGTGCCTGGAGCGGGCTAGCGGGAGGTGGTTATGAGCAGTTCTTC	CAWSGLAGGGYEQFF	-	TRBD2	15	TRBV30	TRBJ2-1
TGTGCCAGCAGCTTAGATCCTAGAGATACGCAGTATTTT	CASSLDPRDTQYF	once	-	13	TRBV11-2	TRBJ2-3
TGTGCCAGCAGCTTAAGACTAGCGGGAGTGGCAGATACGCAGTATTTT	CASSLRLAGVADTQYF	-	TRBD2	16	TRBV7-2	TRBJ2-3